These T cell receptor beta chains were read from a single sample in a study of cytomegalovirus exposure and HLA in healthy donors. The method was immunoSEQ multiplex PCR; TCRdb's version includes in-frame clones alone and lacks a portion of them. Counted here are about 110,000 clones, approximately 76% occurring once; the ten biggest clones make up approximately 2%. What was sequenced was PBMCs. These receptors all stem from a young man in good health and CMV-seronegative. Both conserved end residues are part of each CDR3. A D gene is named only where the DNA matches it firmly. Rows give clone size only sometimes, using once, few, many, or a class for an expanded clone.

CDR3 protein	CDR3 DNA	clone size	CDR3 length	V gene	J gene	D gene
CASSYSHNYEQYF	TGTGCCAGCAGTTACTCCCACAACTACGAGCAGTACTTC	-	13	TRBV6-5	TRBJ2-7	-
CASSLESPSTNEKLFF	TGCGCCAGCAGCCTAGAGTCCCCTTCAACTAATGAAAAACTGTTTTTT	-	16	TRBV5-1	TRBJ1-4	-
CASSLVGQGSLNEQFF	TGTGCCAGCAGCTTGGTTGGACAGGGGAGTCTTAATGAGCAGTTCTTC	-	16	TRBV5-6	TRBJ2-1	TRBD1
CASSQDGTGGYTDTQYF	TGCGCCAGCAGCCAAGATGGGACGGGGGGGTACACAGATACGCAGTATTTT	-	17	TRBV4-1	TRBJ2-3	TRBD2
CASSLTDRDRGTYEQYF	TGTGCCAGCAGCTTAACCGACCGGGACAGGGGGACCTACGAGCAGTACTTC	-	17	TRBV7-6	TRBJ2-7	TRBD1
CASSQDSGFDYGYTF	TGCGCCAGCAGCCAAGATTCAGGGTTCGACTATGGCTACACCTTC	-	15	TRBV4-3	TRBJ1-2	-
CASSLGGNYGYTF	TGCGCCAGCAGCTTAGGGGGTAACTATGGCTACACCTTC	-	13	TRBV5-1	TRBJ1-2	-
CASRIPGNYGYTF	TGTGCCAGCAGGATCCCAGGGAACTATGGCTACACCTTC	-	13	TRBV6-1	TRBJ1-2	-
CASSFAMSPEETQYF	TGTGCCAGCAGTTTCGCTATGTCCCCGGAGGAGACCCAGTACTTC	once	15	TRBV28	TRBJ2-5	-
CASSIGALPNSPLHF	TGTGCCAGTAGTATTGGAGCCCTACCCAATTCACCCCTCCACTTT	-	15	TRBV19	TRBJ1-6	-
CASSAAGAGELFF	TGTGCCAGCTCGGCCGCGGGAGCCGGGGAGCTGTTTTTT	few	13	TRBV18	TRBJ2-2	TRBD2
CASSRPGSGEDEQYF	TGTGCCAGCAGCCGCCCTGGTAGCGGGGAGGACGAGCAGTACTTC	-	15	TRBV28	TRBJ2-7	TRBD2
CASSKPPGDWSPLHF	TGTGCCAGCAGTAAACCGCCGGGGGACTGGTCACCCCTCCACTTT	-	15	TRBV28	TRBJ1-6	-
CASSLAGRGGVEQYF	TGTGCCAGCAGCTTAGCGGGCCGGGGTGGGGTCGAGCAGTACTTC	-	15	TRBV11-2	TRBJ2-7	-
CASSSTGLGNQPQHF	TGTGCCAGCAGTTCTACAGGGTTGGGCAATCAGCCCCAGCATTTT	-	15	TRBV28	TRBJ1-5	-
CASSLVSSGSYEQYF	TGTGCCAGCAGCTTGGTCTCTAGTGGCTCCTACGAGCAGTACTTC	-	15	TRBV7-9	TRBJ2-7	-
CASSREQQGASTEAFF	TGCGCCAGCAGCCGAGAACAACAGGGGGCGTCCACTGAAGCTTTCTTT	-	16	TRBV4-1	TRBJ1-1	TRBD1
CASRRLAGGQETQYF	TGTGCCAGCAGGCGACTAGCGGGGGGGCAAGAGACCCAGTACTTC	-	15	TRBV5-4	TRBJ2-5	TRBD2
CASSSGTVSNQPQHF	TGTGCCAGCAGCTCCGGGACAGTAAGCAATCAGCCCCAGCATTTT	-	15	TRBV5-6	TRBJ1-5	TRBD1
CASSEADRGRWTEAFF	TGTGCCAGCAGTGAAGCTGACAGGGGGCGGTGGACTGAAGCTTTCTTT	-	16	TRBV2	TRBJ1-1	TRBD1
CASRSRDRDTDTQYF	TGCGCCAGCAGGTCGAGGGACAGGGATACAGATACGCAGTATTTT	-	15	TRBV5-1	TRBJ2-3	TRBD1
CASSLPGPYEQYF	TGTGCCAGCAGCTTGCCAGGGCCCTACGAGCAGTACTTC	-	13	TRBV5-4	TRBJ2-7	-
CASSQILAGGRETQYF	TGCGCCAGCAGCCAAATACTAGCGGGGGGTAGAGAGACCCAGTACTTC	-	16	TRBV4-1	TRBJ2-5	TRBD2
CASGTGVGNTIYF	TGTGCCAGCGGGACAGGGGTAGGAAACACCATATATTTT	-	13	TRBV2	TRBJ1-3	TRBD1
CASSGKRYEQYF	TGTGCCAGCAGCGGTAAACGCTACGAGCAGTACTTC	-	12	TRBV27	TRBJ2-7	-
CASSSGDGNQPQHF	TGTGCCAGCAGTTCAGGGGACGGCAATCAGCCCCAGCATTTT	-	14	TRBV6-1	TRBJ1-5	-
CASTLRGGRDIQYF	TGTGCCAGCACCCTTAGGGGGGGCCGGGACATTCAGTACTTC	many	14	TRBV5-4	TRBJ2-4	-
CASSYSGGGYTF	TGTGCCAGCAGTTACTCGGGGGGTGGCTACACCTTC	-	12	TRBV6-6	TRBJ1-2	-
CAIKSTGGPYEQYF	TGTGCCATCAAATCGACAGGTGGACCCTACGAGCAGTACTTC	-	14	TRBV10-3	TRBJ2-7	-
CASSLAAANGEAFF	TGTGCCAGCAGCTTAGCCGCTGCAAACGGTGAAGCTTTCTTT	-	14	TRBV7-6	TRBJ1-1	-
CASSLGGLAGVEEQYF	TGCGCCAGCAGCTTGGGGGGACTAGCGGGGGTGGAGGAGCAGTACTTC	-	16	TRBV5-1	TRBJ2-7	TRBD2
CASSWTDRSYEQYF	TGTGCCAGCAGCTGGACAGATCGGTCCTACGAGCAGTACTTC	-	14	TRBV7-8	TRBJ2-7	-
CASSRGSGGLYEQYF	TGTGCCAGCTCACGGGGAAGCGGGGGGTTATACGAGCAGTACTTC	-	15	TRBV18	TRBJ2-7	TRBD2
CASSILLGANTEAFF	TGTGCCAGTAGTATCCTTCTGGGGGCGAACACTGAAGCTTTCTTT	once	15	TRBV19	TRBJ1-1	-
CASSVGLAVYNEQFF	TGTGCCAGCAGCGTAGGACTAGCGGTTTACAATGAGCAGTTCTTC	-	15	TRBV9	TRBJ2-1	TRBD2